This TCR beta chain emerged from a study of cytomegalovirus exposure and HLA in healthy donors. Study background: Early release data held 85 million or so unique TCRs from HLA-typed donors. Broader study findings: It was reported in a later analysis that an Asian-associated ancestry cluster showed fewer N-insertions than the 666-donor mean. Within a later analysis, the majority of CMV-associated TCR beta chains appeared HLA-restricted. TCR association rates varied by HLA locus in a later analysis, with DRB1 highest and HLA-C lowest.

The CDR3 totals 14 residues. The germline gives CDR1 SQVTM, CDR2 ANQGSEA. Unmatched junction bases numbered 5, after V lost 6 bases and J lost 0 bases. Primers included in the PCR were 60 Vbeta and 13 Jbeta primers. Sequenced by immunoSEQ multiplex PCR; TCRdb stores in-frame clones only, minus some. Of about 100,000 clones listed, roughly 80% were seen once; the top ten hold roughly 4%. This clone was counted a few times. Its antigen is still unknown. The clonotype comes from a man in his forties in good health and CMV-seronegative. The V and J genes are TRBV29-1 and TRBJ2-1, with 7 bases identical to TRBD2. Specimen: PBMCs. In DNA form, the CDR3 reads TGCAGCGTCAACGGGGGGATCTCCTACAATGAGCAGTTCTTC. It codes for CSVNGGISYNEQFF.